This is a list of T cell receptor beta chains from one sample in a study of T cell responses to AZD1222 COVID-19 vaccine. Some clones are missing from TCRdb's copy, which holds only in-frame ones; the method was immunoSEQ multiplex PCR. The data hold approximately 120,000 clones, with around 90% observed a single time. The sequences come from peripheral blood, collected on day 0 of MenACWY control vaccination. The receptors derive from an adult in good health. The CDR3 runs from the conserved cysteine through the conserved F or W. The order of the fields is D gene, V gene, clone size, J gene, CDR3 protein, CDR3 DNA. The D gene is left open where the match is weak. Size is stated for part of the rows, as once, few or many counts, or as a class when the clone is expanded.

D gene: TRBD1
V gene: TRBV4-1
clone size: -
J gene: TRBJ1-3
CDR3 protein: CASSQVFQGAYTIYF
CDR3 DNA: TGCGCCAGCAGCCAAGTCTTCCAGGGGGCATACACCATATATTTT

D gene: TRBD2
V gene: TRBV28
clone size: -
J gene: TRBJ2-2
CDR3 protein: CASSPPGGKDNTGELFF
CDR3 DNA: TGTGCCAGCAGTCCTCCCGGGGGGAAGGATAACACCGGGGAGCTGTTTTTT

D gene: TRBD1
V gene: TRBV12-3/TRBV12-4
clone size: -
J gene: TRBJ1-4
CDR3 protein: CASTRTGAEKLFF
CDR3 DNA: TGTGCCAGCACCCGGACAGGGGCCGAAAAACTGTTTTTT

D gene: -
V gene: TRBV7-6
clone size: -
J gene: TRBJ1-6
CDR3 protein: CASSREPTGRSYNSPLHF
CDR3 DNA: TGTGCCAGCAGCCGAGAACCCACAGGGAGATCCTATAATTCACCCCTCCACTTT

D gene: -
V gene: TRBV28
clone size: -
J gene: TRBJ2-7
CDR3 protein: CATRGGPRFEQYF
CDR3 DNA: TGTGCCACCAGGGGTGGCCCCCGGTTCGAGCAGTACTTC

D gene: -
V gene: TRBV4-2
clone size: -
J gene: TRBJ1-1
CDR3 protein: CASSQIEGRYTEAFF
CDR3 DNA: TGTGCCAGCAGCCAAATTGAGGGAAGGTACACTGAAGCTTTCTTT

D gene: -
V gene: TRBV3-1/TRBV3-2
clone size: -
J gene: TRBJ1-5
CDR3 protein: CASSLRWGGDQPQHF
CDR3 DNA: TGTGCCAGCAGCCTTCGTTGGGGGGGGGATCAGCCCCAGCATTTT

D gene: TRBD1
V gene: TRBV7-2
clone size: few
J gene: TRBJ2-2
CDR3 protein: CASSPGTGSATGELFF
CDR3 DNA: TGTGCCAGCAGCCCGGGGACAGGGTCGGCAACCGGGGAGCTGTTTTTT

D gene: -
V gene: TRBV7-3
clone size: -
J gene: TRBJ2-1
CDR3 protein: CASSLSTSNEQFF
CDR3 DNA: TGTGCCAGCAGCTTATCCACCTCCAATGAGCAGTTCTTC

D gene: -
V gene: TRBV28
clone size: -
J gene: TRBJ2-1
CDR3 protein: CASRPPGGWNEQFF
CDR3 DNA: TGTGCCAGCAGGCCCCCCGGGGGATGGAATGAGCAGTTCTTC

D gene: -
V gene: TRBV6-2/TRBV6-3
clone size: -
J gene: TRBJ1-4
CDR3 protein: CASSRRTVEKLFF
CDR3 DNA: TGTGCCAGCAGTCGTAGGACAGTTGAAAAACTGTTTTTT

D gene: TRBD1
V gene: TRBV9
clone size: -
J gene: TRBJ1-2
CDR3 protein: CASSEGGTGYGYTF
CDR3 DNA: TGTGCCAGCAGCGAAGGAGGGACAGGGTATGGCTACACCTTC

D gene: TRBD1
V gene: TRBV24-1
clone size: -
J gene: TRBJ2-7
CDR3 protein: CATSDFTQGLLRGHEQYF
CDR3 DNA: TGTGCCACCAGTGATTTCACCCAGGGACTCCTCAGGGGGCACGAGCAGTACTTC

D gene: -
V gene: TRBV28
clone size: once
J gene: TRBJ1-2
CDR3 protein: CASSPAGPYGYTF
CDR3 DNA: TGTGCCAGCAGTCCCGCGGGGCCTTATGGCTACACCTTC

D gene: TRBD1
V gene: TRBV28
clone size: -
J gene: TRBJ1-1
CDR3 protein: CASSFWGQGAGNTEAFF
CDR3 DNA: TGTGCCAGCAGTTTTTGGGGACAGGGGGCAGGGAACACTGAAGCTTTCTTT

D gene: -
V gene: TRBV7-2
clone size: -
J gene: TRBJ1-6
CDR3 protein: CASSLDGYNSPLHF
CDR3 DNA: TGTGCCAGCAGCCTCGACGGCTATAATTCACCCCTCCACTTT

D gene: -
V gene: TRBV10-2
clone size: -
J gene: TRBJ1-2
CDR3 protein: CASSYGDGYTF
CDR3 DNA: TGCGCCAGCAGTTATGGGGATGGCTACACCTTC

D gene: TRBD1
V gene: TRBV5-1
clone size: -
J gene: TRBJ1-5
CDR3 protein: CASSPDRGGQPQHF
CDR3 DNA: TGCGCCAGCAGCCCCGACAGGGGAGGACAGCCCCAGCATTTT

D gene: -
V gene: TRBV27
clone size: -
J gene: TRBJ2-2
CDR3 protein: CASSSQNRPTGELFF
CDR3 DNA: TGTGCCAGCAGCAGCCAGAACAGGCCCACCGGGGAGCTGTTTTTT

D gene: -
V gene: TRBV27
clone size: -
J gene: TRBJ2-1
CDR3 protein: CASSWGSEQFF
CDR3 DNA: TGTGCCAGCAGTTGGGGTTCTGAGCAGTTCTTC

D gene: -
V gene: TRBV27
clone size: -
J gene: TRBJ2-5
CDR3 protein: CASSFKSRETQYF
CDR3 DNA: TGTGCCAGCAGTTTTAAGTCTCGGGAGACCCAGTACTTC

D gene: TRBD1
V gene: TRBV15
clone size: -
J gene: TRBJ1-2
CDR3 protein: CATSRTGTPHGYTF
CDR3 DNA: TGTGCCACCAGCAGGACAGGGACCCCACATGGCTACACCTTC

D gene: TRBD1
V gene: TRBV30
clone size: -
J gene: TRBJ1-1
CDR3 protein: CAWSVGGAARNTEAFF
CDR3 DNA: TGTGCCTGGAGTGTAGGGGGCGCCGCCAGGAACACTGAAGCTTTCTTT